This TCR beta chain originates from a study of blood T cell repertoires in COVID-19. This clone was recorded a few times. Germline assignment: CDR1 LGHNA and CDR2 YSLEER. Trimming took off 0 bases at V and 8 bases at J, with 10 bases between the two ends. This CDR3 region has 13 residues. Generated by immunoSEQ multiplex PCR, the TCRdb table keeps only in-frame clones and is missing some. The repertoire includes roughly 150,000 clones, over 80% of them detected once, and 9.1% sits in the top ten. Sequenced input: peripheral blood. The TCR sequence derives from an elderly woman with active or convalescent COVID-19. This rearrangement joins TRBV4-3 to TRBJ1-2; no clear D. CDR3 residues: CASSQDLSRGYTF. For the CDR3, the DNA is TGCGCCAGCAGCCAAGACCTTTCCCGGGGCTACACCTTC.